One T cell receptor beta chain is described in this entry. As processed by the authors: Estimation of nucleated cell counts relied on the amplification of reference gene primers. TCRdb keeps only in-frame clones here, not all; method: immunoSEQ multiplex PCR. V and J calls and clone size come straight from that table; D and trimming were deduced from the DNA. This sample carries 86,000 or so clones, roughly 91% of them seen once, and the ten largest clones take 1.9%. This record comes from a study of blood T cell repertoires in COVID-19. On the study more broadly: The samples span acute and convalescent COVID-19 from the United States, Italy and Spain. PBMCs, B-cell-depleted T cells, or T cells were the source of the cDNA or gDNA that made up the material.

This CDR3 has 16 residues. Germline CDR1 is SEHNR and CDR2 is FQNEAQ (reference sequence). Trimming pared 6 bases from V and 0 bases from J, leaving 15 bases between. The sequenced sample consisted of peripheral blood. This sequence was found in a woman aged 50 to 60 in a cohort sampled during active COVID-19. The chain is built from TRBV7-9 and TRBJ1-3; possible D gene TRBD1, 5 bases. CDR3 sequence: CASRTTGTYSGNTIYF. As DNA, the CDR3 is TGTGCCAGCAGGACCACGGGGACTTACTCTGGAAACACCATATATTTT.